The TCR beta chain under discussion was sequenced for a study of CD8 T cells in ankylosing spondylitis. This CDR3 contains 11 residues. The V and J ends lost 4 bases and 7 bases respectively, with 10 bases between them. Germline lookup yields CDR1 DFQATT and CDR2 SNEGSKA (reference sequence). Study observations and caveats: Both synovial fluid and blood in reactive arthritis had previously been reported to carry some motif variants. What seemed typical of ankylosing spondylitis blood was a TCR beta motif built from roughly eight highly homologous variants. The study looked at matched synovial fluid samples from ankylosing spondylitis patients. Disease-linked clones were reported to be significantly enriched there.

Quantitative 5'-RACE with molecular barcodes was used to make the TCR beta libraries. TCRdb used MiXCR to reprocess the 5' RACE reads, holding one entry per CDR3 protein. Of 200,000 to 300,000 distinct CDR3 sequences listed, about 11% are singletons. This clonotype occurred many times. What it binds is not known. What was sequenced was blood, either unsorted or a sorted T cell fraction (not recorded which). The chain employs TRBV20-1 and TRBJ1-2; no definite D call. This TCR came from a male donor with ankylosing spondylitis or in good health (not recorded which). CDR3 coding DNA: TGCAGTGCTATTCCCCCCCCTGGCTACACCTTC. It translates to CSAIPPPGYTF.